The source of this T cell receptor (beta chain) is a study of cytomegalovirus exposure and HLA in healthy donors. As for the study in general: Early released data had tens of millions of unique TCRs, all coming from HLA-typed donors.

V was pared by 4 bases and J by 2 bases, with 10 bases of the junction left unmatched. The CDR3 extends over 17 amino acids. The germline V gene encodes CDR1 SGHTA and CDR2 FQGNSA. The PCR ran on 60 Vbeta and 13 Jbeta primers. Produced via immunoSEQ multiplex PCR; TCRdb's table is partial and in-frame only. This table has 120,000 to 150,000 clones, around 75% appearing once. The gene calls are TRBV7-2 and TRBJ2-3; 9 bases line up with TRBD1. This sequence originates from a woman aged 25 to 39 in good health and CMV-seronegative. Sequenced sample: PBMCs. The CDR3 region has the DNA TGTGCCAGCAGCTCCTCGGGACAGGGCGACCTCACAGATACGCAGTATTTT. It translates to CASSSSGQGDLTDTQYF. The full variable domain, rest sourced from reference TRBV7-2 and TRBJ2-3, is GAGVSQSPSNKVTEKGKDVELRCDPISGHTALYWYRQSLGQGLEFLIYFQGNSAPDKSGLPSDRFSAERTGGSVSTLTIQRTQQEDSAVYLCASSSSGQGDLTDTQYFGPGTRLTVL.